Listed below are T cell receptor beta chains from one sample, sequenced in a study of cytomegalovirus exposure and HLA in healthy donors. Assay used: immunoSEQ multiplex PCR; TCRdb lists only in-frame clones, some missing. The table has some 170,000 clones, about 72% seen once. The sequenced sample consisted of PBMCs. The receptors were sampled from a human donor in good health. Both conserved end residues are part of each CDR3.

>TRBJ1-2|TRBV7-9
CASTMLGGGYGYTF
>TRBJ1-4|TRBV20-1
CSALDRRKLFF
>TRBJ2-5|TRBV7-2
CASSLEGTFGTQYF
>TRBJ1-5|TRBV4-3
CASSQLLGTGDQPQHF
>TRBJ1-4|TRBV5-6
CASSLFQQGGEKLFF
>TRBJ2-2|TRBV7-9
CASSSGPIGGELFF
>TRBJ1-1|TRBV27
CASSIQGSAEAFF
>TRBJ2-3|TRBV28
CASSLQGAAGDTQYF
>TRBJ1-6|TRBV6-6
CASSYSRSPLHF
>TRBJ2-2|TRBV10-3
CAISGTSGASGELFF
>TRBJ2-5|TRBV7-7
CASSLVGGQETQYF
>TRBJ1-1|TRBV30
CAWRLGENTEAFF
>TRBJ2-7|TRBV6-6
CASSYGDRAYEQYF
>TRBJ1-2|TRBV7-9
CASSLAAGDAYGYTF
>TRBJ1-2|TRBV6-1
CASSTDGQGMGGYTF
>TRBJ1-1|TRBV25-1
CASSERTGMNTEAFF
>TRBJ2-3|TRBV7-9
CASSLIGYRGTDTQYF
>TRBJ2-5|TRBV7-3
CASSFQGEVGETQYF
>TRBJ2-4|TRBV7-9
CASSFNRRENIQYF
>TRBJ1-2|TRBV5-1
CASSLGDRTYGYTF
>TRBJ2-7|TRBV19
CASSIGQGAGYEQYF
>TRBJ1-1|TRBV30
CAWSVLKDSWNTEAFF
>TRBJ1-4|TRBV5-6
CASSLISGGASGKLFF
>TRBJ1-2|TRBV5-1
CASSPGGTGGQGYTF
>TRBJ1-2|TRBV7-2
CASSRQGARYGYTF
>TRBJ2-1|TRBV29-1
CSVELAKDNEQFF
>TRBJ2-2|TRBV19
CASWGQGATGELFF
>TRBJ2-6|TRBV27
CASSLTPPGTGANVLTF
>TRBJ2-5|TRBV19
CASSIGLAGAETQYF
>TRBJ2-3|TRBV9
CASSVVGWIAGGPGDTQYF
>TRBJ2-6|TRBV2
CASSDRAGAHSGANVLTF
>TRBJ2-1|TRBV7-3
CASSFRLAGLNEQFF
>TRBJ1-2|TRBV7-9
CASSLGQGENGYTF
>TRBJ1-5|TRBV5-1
CASSPGTGDQPQHF
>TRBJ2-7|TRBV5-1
CASSLGGLAGEIDEQYF
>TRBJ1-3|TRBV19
CASTVRGPGNTIYF
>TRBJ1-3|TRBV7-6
CASSLGTATPLDTIYF
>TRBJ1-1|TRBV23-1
CASSQSGDRINTEAFF
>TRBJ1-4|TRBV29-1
CSASGFPNEKLFF
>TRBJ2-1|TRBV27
CASSPEGDRYTYNEQFF